These 9 T cell receptor beta chains were all obtained from the same sample, sequenced in a study of metastatic and nonmetastatic thyroid tumors. All patients were untreated before thyroid surgery. TCRdb re-clonotyped the PCR reads via MiXCR. The table lists about 7,300 clones, 15% to 20% of them singletons. The sample consisted of adjacent normal tissue. The receptors were sampled from a female donor with papillary thyroid cancer or a benign thyroid nodule (not recorded which). Some clones in this sample may be carry-over from other donors' samples.

This chain links TRBV27 with TRBJ2-6, with D tentatively TRBD2 (6 bases). The CDR3 is 17 residues long. Per germline, CDR1 MNHEY and CDR2 SMNVEV (reference sequence). Trimming stripped 10 bases from V and 0 bases from J, with 19 bases between. CDR3: CAISRGTGVSGANVLTF. The DNA for the CDR3 is TGTGCCATTTCCCGAGGGACGGGGGTCTCTGGGGCCAACGTCCTGACTTTC.

The rearrangement uses TRBV6-4 and TRBJ2-3, with 12 bases lining up with TRBD2. This CDR3 contains 15 residues. In germline, CDR1 is MRHNA, CDR2 SNTAGT. The junction had 2 bases not matched to a gene; V was cut back by 4 bases and J by 3 bases. The CDR3 reads CASSAGTSGTDTQYF. CDR3 bases: TGTGCCAGCAGTGCGGGGACTAGCGGGACAGATACGCAGTATTTT.

The V gene is TRBV11-2, the J gene TRBJ1-1, with D unresolved. Germline V CDR1 and CDR2: SGHAT, FQNNGV. V was trimmed by 7 bases and J by 0 bases, leaving 9 bases between them. This CDR3 is built from 13 residues. Here the CDR3 DNA reads TGTGCCAGCACCTCCCGATTGAACACTGAAGCTTTCTTT. Translation gives CASTSRLNTEAFF.

The CDR3 here is CASSPGGAVKQPQHF. The CDR3 coding sequence is TGTGCCAGCAGTCCCGGTGGGGCCGTGAAACAGCCCCAGCATTTT. V is TRBV28 and J is TRBJ1-5, with D possibly TRBD1 on 5 matching bases. Per the germline V gene, CDR1 is MDHEN and CDR2 is SYDVKM. Trimming shortened V by 5 bases and J by 7 bases, and 18 bases separated the two germline ends. The CDR3 is 15 residues long.

The chain joins TRBV3-1 to TRBJ1-2; D may be TRBD1 (6 bases). CDR3 length: 14 residues. The V gene's germline CDR1 is LGHDT and CDR2 YNNKEL (reference sequence). Trimming took 1 base from V and 8 from J, leaving 14 bases between them. The chain's CDR3 is CASSQGPGARGYTF. The CDR3 nucleotides are TGTGCCAGCAGCCAAGGTCCAGGGGCGCGGGGCTACACCTTC.

This clone is labeled medium-sized (0.01 to 0.1%). The genes are TRBV28 and TRBJ2-4; tentatively, D is TRBD1 (5 bases). The V and J ends lost 5 bases and 0 bases respectively, with 14 bases between them. CDR1 and CDR2 from the germline V gene are MDHEN and SYDVKM. CDR3 size: 16 residues. The CDR3 loop is CASSKLTVLAKNIQYF. The CDR3, as DNA: TGTGCCAGCAGTAAACTGACAGTACTAGCCAAAAACATTCAGTACTTC.

DNA of the CDR3: TGTGCCAGCAGTGAAGCGGTGGAACGGAATTCACCCCTCCACTTT. It encodes CASSEAVERNSPLHF. The J gene is TRBJ1-6, the V gene TRBV6-1; D call uncertain. Trimming left V 0 bases short and J 7 bases short, with 10 bases between. This CDR3 contains 15 residues. Germline CDR1 reads MNHNS; CDR2 reads SASEGT.

This clone showed up many times. A read error may be the cause here, since a much bigger clone is one base away. Other DNA variants within this sample encode the same CDR3. The chain combines TRBV11-2 with TRBJ1-1, with a tentative D call TRBD1 (6 bases). The germline V gene encodes CDR1 SGHAT and CDR2 FQNNGV. The CDR3 is made up of 13 amino acids. The CDR3 DNA follows: TGTGCCAGCAGCCCCTATGGGGACACTGAAGCCTTCTTT. This translates into CASSPYGDTEAFF.

The chain links TRBV24-1 to TRBJ2-2, with TRBD2 as a possible D gene (6 bases). V lost 7 bases, J lost 7 bases, and 12 bases lay in between. Germline CDR1 KGHDR, CDR2 SFDVKD. This CDR3 region has 13 residues. CDR3 sequence reads: CATSPGEFGELFF. The CDR3 DNA follows: TGTGCCACCAGCCCGGGAGAGTTCGGGGAGCTGTTTTTT.